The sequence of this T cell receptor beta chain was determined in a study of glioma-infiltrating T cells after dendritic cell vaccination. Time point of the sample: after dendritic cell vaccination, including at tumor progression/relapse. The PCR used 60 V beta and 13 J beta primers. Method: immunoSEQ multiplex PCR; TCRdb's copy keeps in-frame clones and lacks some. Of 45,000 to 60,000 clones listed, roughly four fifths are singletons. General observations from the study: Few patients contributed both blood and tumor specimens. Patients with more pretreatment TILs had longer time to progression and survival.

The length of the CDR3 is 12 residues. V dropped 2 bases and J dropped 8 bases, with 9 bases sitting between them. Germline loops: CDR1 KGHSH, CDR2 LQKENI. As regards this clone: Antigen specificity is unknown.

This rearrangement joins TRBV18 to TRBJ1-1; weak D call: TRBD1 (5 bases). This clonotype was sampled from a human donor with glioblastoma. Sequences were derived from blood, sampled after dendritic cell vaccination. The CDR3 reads CASSPGAPEAFF. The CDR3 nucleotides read TGTGCCAGCTCACCAGGGGCCCCCGAAGCTTTCTTT.